This T cell receptor (beta chain) was identified in a study of blood T cell repertoires in COVID-19. Study summary: Whether acute or convalescent, the COVID-19 samples came from the United States, Italy and Spain. T cells, B-cell-depleted T cells, or PBMCs supplied cDNA or gDNA.

Libraries were prepared by immunoSEQ multiplex PCR; TCRdb keeps only in-frame clonotypes and omits some of them. The repertoire holds around 330,000 clones, approximately 90% seen once, with 3% to 4% in the top ten. Germline V lookup: CDR1 MDHEN, CDR2 SYDVKM. This CDR3 is built from 12 residues. V dropped 6 bases and J dropped 3 bases, with 6 bases sitting between them. The material sequenced was peripheral blood. The chain joins TRBV28 to TRBJ1-5; D is ambiguous. This clonotype originated in a woman aged 50 to 60 with active or convalescent COVID-19. The CDR3 DNA follows: TGTGCCAGCAGACAACCCAATCAGCCCCAGCATTTT. Its translation: CASRQPNQPQHF.